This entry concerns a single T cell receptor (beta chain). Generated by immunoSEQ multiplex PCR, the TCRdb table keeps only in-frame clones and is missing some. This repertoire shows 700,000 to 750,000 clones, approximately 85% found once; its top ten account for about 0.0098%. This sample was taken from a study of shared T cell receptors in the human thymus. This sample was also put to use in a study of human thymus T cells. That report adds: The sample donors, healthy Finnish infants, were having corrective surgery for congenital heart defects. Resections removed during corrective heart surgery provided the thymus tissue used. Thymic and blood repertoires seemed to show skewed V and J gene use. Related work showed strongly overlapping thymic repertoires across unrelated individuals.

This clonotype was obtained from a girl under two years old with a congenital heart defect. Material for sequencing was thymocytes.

The CDR3 is CASSLVQANEQFF. The CDR3 region has the DNA TGTGCCAGCAGCTTAGTCCAGGCCAATGAGCAGTTCTTC. The chain combines TRBV11-2 with TRBJ2-1; the D is unclear. Deletions cut 1 base from V and 6 bases from J, with 7 bases between. The CDR3 is made up of 13 amino acids. Germline lookup yields CDR1 SGHAT and CDR2 FQNNGV.